Only one count was recorded for the clone carrying this T cell receptor beta chain. These data belong to a study of blood T cell repertoires in COVID-19. Study details: Samples of COVID-19 (acute and convalescent) were obtained from the United States, Italy and Spain. T cells, B-cell-depleted T cells, or PBMCs supplied cDNA or gDNA.

Trimming took off 2 bases at V and 5 bases at J, with 25 bases between the two ends. Germline V CDR1 and CDR2: LGHDT, YNNKEL (reference sequence). The CDR3 contains 18 residues. In the authors' workflow: For nucleated cells, counts were estimated from reference gene primer amplification. The protocol was immunoSEQ multiplex PCR, while the TCRdb copy is restricted to in-frame clones and leaves out a portion. The V and J calls and clone size come from that table; D and trimming were worked out from the DNA. Of about 120,000 clones detected, less than 75% appear once; the ten largest clones hold 0.75% to 0.9%.

The sequence was collected from a human donor with acute or convalescent COVID-19. The donor label of this sample is uncertain. J is TRBJ2-7 and V is TRBV3-1 (or the pseudogene TRBV3-2); D possibly corresponds to TRBD2 (6 bases). Sequenced input: peripheral blood. The CDR3 DNA reads as TGTGCCAGCAGCCAAAGGGCCCGAATCGGCGGGGCCCCCGACGAGCAGTACTTC. Amino acids: CASSQRARIGGAPDEQYF.